This is a list of T cell receptor beta chains from one sample in a study of response to subunit inactivated influenza vaccine. TCRdb reprocessed the RT-PCR reads with MiXCR, giving one entry per CDR3 protein. The sample carries under 950,000 distinct CDR3 sequences, 21% recorded once. Sequencing was performed on PBMCs from blood, taken 5 days after vaccination. The receptors here all came from a man aged 50-60 years who received an inactivated influenza vaccine. Both conserved end residues are part of each CDR3. The order of the fields is D gene, clone size, J gene, V gene, CDR3 protein, CDR3 DNA. The D gene is left open where the match is weak. Clone size, where shown, is once, few, many, or a class for clones that have expanded.

D: NA; size: NA; J: TRBJ2-1; V: TRBV6-1; CDR3: CASSESGRAYNEQFF; DNA: TGTGCCAGCAGTGAGAGTGGCAGGGCATACAATGAGCAGTTCTTC
D: TRBD1; size: NA; J: TRBJ2-3; V: TRBV7-9; CDR3: CASTQGASSTDTQYF; DNA: TGTGCCAGCACCCAGGGGGCGTCTAGCACAGATACGCAGTATTTT
D: NA; size: NA; J: TRBJ1-5; V: TRBV10-3; CDR3: CAISESAGFNQPQHF; DNA: TGTGCCATCAGTGAGTCAGCGGGATTCAATCAGCCCCAGCATTTT
D: TRBD1; size: NA; J: TRBJ2-1; V: TRBV5-1; CDR3: CASSLTTGGSNEQFF; DNA: TGCGCCAGCAGCTTGACGACAGGGGGGAGCAATGAGCAGTTCTTC
D: NA; size: NA; J: TRBJ2-5; V: TRBV2; CDR3: CASSEGGIDQYF; DNA: TGTGCCAGCAGTGAAGGAGGGATCGACCAGTACTTC
D: TRBD1; size: NA; J: TRBJ2-6; V: TRBV5-1; CDR3: CASRPGQDLSGANVLTF; DNA: TGCGCCAGCAGACCCGGACAGGATCTGAGCGGGGCCAACGTCCTGACTTTC
D: NA; size: many; J: TRBJ2-1; V: TRBV6-2/TRBV6-3; CDR3: CASSYSGSGGIEQFF; DNA: TGTGCCAGCAGTTACTCAGGATCTGGCGGGATTGAGCAGTTCTTC
D: TRBD2; size: few; J: TRBJ2-7; V: TRBV9; CDR3: CASSPRTSGSHEQYF; DNA: TGTGCCAGCAGCCCAAGGACTAGCGGGAGCCACGAGCAGTACTTC
D: NA; size: few; J: TRBJ2-1; V: TRBV5-1; CDR3: CASSLAGGPQGEQFF; DNA: TGCGCCAGCAGCTTGGCGGGGGGCCCGCAGGGTGAGCAGTTCTTC
D: NA; size: NA; J: TRBJ2-1; V: TRBV20-1; CDR3: CSARGLALRNEQFF; DNA: TGCAGTGCTAGGGGTCTAGCACTCCGCAATGAGCAGTTCTTC
D: NA; size: few; J: TRBJ2-4; V: TRBV29-1; CDR3: CSVETGTLAKNIQYF; DNA: TGCAGCGTTGAGACAGGGACTCTAGCCAAAAACATTCAGTACTTC
D: TRBD2; size: NA; J: TRBJ2-2; V: TRBV9; CDR3: CASSAPTSGVTNTGELFF; DNA: TGTGCCAGCAGCGCCCCGACTAGCGGGGTTACGAACACCGGGGAGCTGTTTTTT
D: NA; size: few; J: TRBJ1-6; V: TRBV5-1; CDR3: CASSLEASRGSYNSPLHF; DNA: TGCGCCAGCAGCTTGGAGGCGTCCAGAGGTTCCTATAATTCACCCCTCCACTTT
D: NA; size: NA; J: TRBJ1-1; V: TRBV5-1; CDR3: CASSLHANEAFF; DNA: TGCGCCAGCAGCTTACACGCGAATGAAGCTTTCTTT
D: NA; size: few; J: TRBJ2-5; V: TRBV7-9; CDR3: CASSSRLDF; DNA: TGTGCCAGCAGCTCTAGGTTGGACTTC
D: NA; size: few; J: TRBJ2-7; V: TRBV4-3; CDR3: CASSQDGPGTRNYEQYF; DNA: TGCGCCAGCAGCCAAGATGGACCCGGGACACGAAACTACGAGCAGTACTTC
D: TRBD1; size: few; J: TRBJ2-3; V: TRBV7-2; CDR3: CASSPSGQGVGTQYF; DNA: TGTGCCAGCAGCCCATCGGGACAGGGAGTTGGTACGCAGTATTTT
D: TRBD1; size: few; J: TRBJ2-1; V: TRBV11-2; CDR3: CASSLAGTGIRYNEQFF; DNA: TGTGCCAGCAGCTTGGCTGGGACAGGGATCCGTTACAATGAGCAGTTCTTC
D: TRBD1; size: few; J: TRBJ2-7; V: TRBV5-1; CDR3: CASSSNPGQSSYEQYF; DNA: TGCGCCAGCAGCTCAAATCCGGGACAGAGCTCCTACGAGCAGTACTTC
D: TRBD1; size: NA; J: TRBJ1-4; V: TRBV7-3; CDR3: CASSLTGTGLEKLFF; DNA: TGTGCCAGCAGCTTAACGGGGACAGGGCTTGAAAAACTGTTTTTT
D: NA; size: few; J: TRBJ1-1; V: TRBV7-2; CDR3: CASSYPVGSTEAFF; DNA: TGTGCCAGCAGCTATCCAGTGGGATCAACTGAAGCTTTCTTT
D: TRBD2; size: many; J: TRBJ2-1; V: TRBV12-3/TRBV12-4; CDR3: CASSPLAGGRNEQFF; DNA: TGTGCCAGCAGTCCCCTAGCGGGGGGGCGCAATGAGCAGTTCTTC
D: NA; size: NA; J: TRBJ1-2; V: TRBV6-1; CDR3: CASSLTGRIVYGYTF; DNA: TGTGCCAGCAGCCTAACGGGACGGATCGTCTATGGCTACACCTTC
D: TRBD1; size: many; J: TRBJ2-1; V: TRBV12-3/TRBV12-4; CDR3: CASSFGGWGQGNNEQFF; DNA: TGTGCCAGCAGTTTCGGGGGTTGGGGACAGGGGAACAATGAGCAGTTCTTC